Below, 26 T cell receptor beta chains from the same sample are listed, as sequenced in a study of shared clonotypes between healthy human individuals. Clones were read by immunoSEQ multiplex PCR, and TCRdb kept only the in-frame ones, dropping some. The sample has around 340,000 clones; about 73% are singletons. The sample was memory CD4+ T cells sorted from blood. Noted subset: CD45RA-negative fraction. The receptors were gathered from a man aged 25 to 45 in good health.

This clone has a handful of counts. The V call is TRBV28, the J call TRBJ2-7, with unresolved D. V was pared by 5 bases and J by 0 bases, with 11 bases between. Germline V gene data show CDR1 as MDHEN and CDR2 as SYDVKM. The CDR3 has 14 amino acids. The CDR3 sequence is CASSERSTSYEQYF. The CDR3 DNA is TGTGCCAGCAGTGAAAGGTCTACCTCCTACGAGCAGTACTTC.

The V gene is TRBV5-1, the J gene TRBJ1-6; D unclear. V was clipped by 4 bases and J by 6 bases, with 11 bases between them. The CDR3 sequence is 14 residues long. The germline gives CDR1 SGHRS, CDR2 YFSETQ. The CDR3 region is CASSGEPANSPLHF. CDR3 bases: TGCGCCAGCAGCGGTGAGCCAGCTAATTCACCCCTCCACTTT.

The chain links TRBV18 to TRBJ2-2, with 15 bases lining up with TRBD2. Germline trimming cut 3 bases from V and 2 bases from J; bases unmatched to any gene: 7. CDR3 length equals 19 residues. CDR1 is KGHSH, CDR2 LQKENI, per germline. CDR3 nucleotide sequence: TGTGCCAGCTCACCCAGGGGACTAGCGGGAGGACTCAACACCGGGGAGCTGTTTTTT. Protein product: CASSPRGLAGGLNTGELFF.

The chain uses TRBV2 and TRBJ1-1; D is possibly TRBD1 (5 bases). Trimming pared 6 bases from V and 6 bases from J, leaving 23 bases between. The CDR3 covers 16 residues. Germline assignment: CDR1 SNHLY and CDR2 FYNNEI. The CDR3 coding sequence is TGTGCCAGCAGGCGGGTCACCGGGGCCAGAGCCCCTGAAGCTTTCTTT. This translates into CASRRVTGARAPEAFF.

This chain joins TRBV18 and TRBJ2-5; D is unresolved. Judging by the DNA end, TRBJ2-7 fits better; the J call may be wrong. The CDR3 is 16 amino acids. The germline V gene encodes CDR1 KGHSH and CDR2 LQKENI. In DNA, the CDR3 is TGTGCCAGCTCACCACCAATCCACACAACCTCCTACGAGCAGTACTTC. Its translation is CASSPPIHTTSYEQYF.

The CDR3 DNA is TGCGCCAGCGGAAACTTTGGACAGTACAATGAGCAGTTCTTC. It is translated as CASGNFGQYNEQFF. The V gene is TRBV5-1, the J gene TRBJ2-1; perhaps TRBD1 as D (6 bases). V was pared by 7 bases and J by 4 bases, with 15 bases between. Germline V gene sequence: CDR1 SGHRS, CDR2 YFSETQ. This CDR3 is 14 amino acids long. The entire variable domain, with the rest obtained from reference TRBV5-1 and TRBJ2-1, is as follows: KAGVTQTPRYLIKTRGQQVTLSCSPISGHRSVSWYQQTPGQGLQFLFEYFSETQRNKGNFPGRFSGRQFSNSRSEMNVSTLELGDSALYLCASGNFGQYNEQFFGPGTRLTVL.

This clone has a handful of counts. The rearrangement joins TRBV5-1 to TRBJ2-7; D remains ambiguous. V was trimmed by 0 bases and J by 4 bases, leaving 14 bases between them. CDR1 is SGHRS and CDR2 is YFSETQ in the germline V gene. This CDR3 has 15 residues. CDR3 amino acids: CASSLEDLGGYEQYF. The CDR3 DNA reads TGCGCCAGCAGCTTGGAAGACCTGGGTGGATACGAGCAGTACTTC.

V gene TRBV11-2 combines with J gene TRBJ2-7; the D gene is possibly TRBD2 (6 bases). The CDR3 spans 15 residues. Germline CDR1 is SGHAT and CDR2 is FQNNGV. The ends were cut back, 1 base at V and 3 bases at J, with 13 bases in the middle. The CDR3 coding sequence is TGTGCCAGCAGCTTAGTCGGGGGTAAAAACTACGAGCAGTACTTC. Translating gives CASSLVGGKNYEQYF.

As to this clone: Other DNA sequences within the sample encode an identical CDR3. The V call is TRBV5-1, the J call TRBJ2-5; D gene uncertain. Trimming removed 0 bases from V and 5 bases from J, with 11 bases in between. The germline V gene has CDR1 SGHRS and CDR2 YFSETQ. The CDR3 is 14 residues long. CDR3 bases: TGCGCCAGCAGCTTGGTGGCAGGAGCGGAGACCCAGTACTTC. Encoded protein: CASSLVAGAETQYF.

This clone showed up just a few times. The sample contains more than one DNA sequence encoding this CDR3. The chain uses TRBV2 and TRBJ1-2; TRBD1 is a possible D gene (5 bases). There are 13 residues in the CDR3. The germline V gene has CDR1 SNHLY and CDR2 FYNNEI. With 5 bases removed from V and 4 bases from J, the gap between germline ends came to 11 bases. The CDR3 loop reads CASSPGLGYGYTF. CDR3 nucleotides: TGTGCCAGCAGTCCAGGGTTGGGCTATGGCTACACCTTC.

This sequence joins TRBV7-8 and TRBJ2-5; perhaps TRBD1 as D (8 bases). V was clipped by 1 base and J by 4 bases, with 13 bases between them. This CDR3 region has 15 residues. Looked up from germline, CDR1 is SGHVS and CDR2 is FQNEAQ. Here the CDR3 reads CASSLDTGGGETQYF. CDR3 bases: TGTGCCAGCAGCTTAGATACAGGGGGGGGAGAGACCCAGTACTTC.

The genes are TRBV29-1 and TRBJ2-5, with D maybe TRBD1 (5 bases). Germline CDR1 reads SQVTM; CDR2 reads ANQGSEA. Trimming stripped 5 bases from V and 1 base from J, with 17 bases between. The CDR3 has 15 residues. The CDR3 nucleotides are TGCAGCGTTTCTGTCGACTCCAGGGTCCAAGAGACCCAGTACTTC. Its protein product is CSVSVDSRVQETQYF.

The CDR3 region has the DNA TGTGCAAGTCGCTTAGATAGGGTTACGAGGGGGCTCGACACTGAAGCTTTCTTT. Protein product: CASRLDRVTRGLDTEAFF. The chain recombines TRBV12-2 with TRBJ1-1; the table's D call, TRBD1, was not checked against the DNA. TRBV12-2 is termed a pseudogene. The CDR3 covers 18 residues.

The V and J genes are TRBV29-1 and TRBJ1-5, with TRBD1 as a possible D gene (6 bases). CDR3 length: 15 amino acids. CDR1 SQVTM and CDR2 ANQGSEA come from the germline V gene. The V end was cut by 7 bases, the J end by 1 base, with 17 bases between. CDR3 amino acids: CSALPAGASNQPQHF. In nucleotides, the CDR3 is TGCAGCGCCCTACCGGCAGGGGCGAGCAATCAGCCCCAGCATTTT.

The V call is TRBV4-3, the J call TRBJ2-1, with TRBD1 as a possible D gene (5 bases). Germline CDR1 LGHNA, CDR2 YSLEER. V shed 0 bases and J shed 4 bases, with 19 bases lying between them. The CDR3 has 18 residues. Here the CDR3 reads CASSQDKAARVSYNEQFF. As DNA, the CDR3 is TGCGCCAGCAGCCAAGATAAGGCGGCCAGGGTATCATACAATGAGCAGTTCTTC.

This sequence joins TRBV9 and TRBJ2-1, with D perhaps assigned TRBD1 or TRBD2 (6 bases each). V lost 4 bases and J lost 2, with 16 bases in between. This CDR3 region has 16 residues. In germline, CDR1 is SGDLS, CDR2 YYNGEE. CDR3 residues: CASSSRGLGAYNEQFF. As DNA, the CDR3 is TGTGCCAGCAGCTCACGGGGGCTAGGGGCCTACAATGAGCAGTTCTTC.

The chain combines TRBV5-1 with TRBJ2-5, with 11 bases fitting TRBD1. CDR1 and CDR2 from the germline V gene are SGHRS and YFSETQ. This CDR3 has 15 amino acids. V dropped 0 bases and J dropped 4; count of bases not matched to a gene: 2. The CDR3 reads CASSLGDRGSETQYF. The CDR3 bases are TGCGCCAGCAGCTTGGGGGACAGGGGGTCAGAGACCCAGTACTTC. The full variable domain, in which reference TRBV5-1 and TRBJ2-5 provide the parts outside the CDR3, is KAGVTQTPRYLIKTRGQQVTLSCSPISGHRSVSWYQQTPGQGLQFLFEYFSETQRNKGNFPGRFSGRQFSNSRSEMNVSTLELGDSALYLCASSLGDRGSETQYFGPGTRLLVL.

This chain uses TRBV4-1 with TRBJ2-3; D gene uncertain. The CDR3 covers 14 residues. V was trimmed by 1 base and J by 3 bases, leaving 8 bases between them. Germline CDR1 MGHRA, CDR2 YSYEKL. CDR3 in amino acids: CASSQGPGTDTQYF. The CDR3 region has the DNA TGCGCCAGCAGCCAAGGACCCGGGACAGATACGCAGTATTTT.

This chain uses TRBV7-3 with TRBJ2-3; D possibly corresponds to TRBD2 (6 bases). Per germline, CDR1 SGHTA and CDR2 FQGTGA. The CDR3 has 14 amino acids. Trimming cost V 3 bases and J 2 bases, with 9 bases left between them. CDR3: CASSFREATDTQYF. In DNA, the CDR3 is TGTGCCAGCAGCTTCAGGGAGGCCACAGATACGCAGTATTTT. The whole variable domain, filled in from reference TRBV7-3 and TRBJ2-3, reads GAGVSQTPSNKVTEKGKYVELRCDPISGHTALYWYRQSLGQGPEFLIYFQGTGAADDSGLPNDRFFAVRPEGSVSTLKIQRTERGDSAVYLCASSFREATDTQYFGPGTRLTVL.

The rearrangement links TRBV6-1 to TRBJ2-7, with 7 bases matching TRBD2. V was clipped by 4 bases and J by 2 bases; unmatched bases: 8. This CDR3 region has 15 residues. The germline V gene encodes CDR1 MNHNS and CDR2 SASEGT. The CDR3 here is CASSVSRETPYEQYF. The CDR3 DNA reads as TGTGCCAGCAGTGTCTCGCGGGAGACACCCTACGAGCAGTACTTC.

The chain links TRBV2 to TRBJ2-1; 7 bases fit TRBD2. Germline CDR1 SNHLY, CDR2 FYNNEI. V lost 6 bases and J lost 8; bases outside the gene matches: 16. The CDR3 is made up of 16 amino acids. Here the CDR3 DNA reads TGTGCCAGCAGCCCAGCGGGGAATAGAGGGAGCGATGAGCAGTTCTTC. Amino acid sequence: CASSPAGNRGSDEQFF.

The rearrangement uses TRBV18 and TRBJ2-1; 10 nucleotides match TRBD2. The CDR3 consists of 17 residues. CDR1 is KGHSH, CDR2 LQKENI, per germline. V lost 6 bases and J lost 6; bases outside the gene matches: 14. CDR3 nucleotides: TGTGCCAGCTCCCCCCCAGGTCAGACTAGCGGGTCCAATGAGCAGTTCTTC. This codes for CASSPPGQTSGSNEQFF.

The chain couples TRBV5-6 to TRBJ2-3, with 9 nucleotides matching TRBD1. Per germline, CDR1 SGHDT and CDR2 YYEEEE. The CDR3 has 15 amino acids. V gave up 3 bases and J gave up 3 bases; unmatched junction bases: 5. The CDR3 region has the DNA TGTGCCAGCAGCTCAGAGGACAGGGGAACAGATACGCAGTATTTT. The encoded protein is CASSSEDRGTDTQYF.

The chain combines TRBV5-1 with TRBJ1-5; 7 bases align to TRBD1. Germline values: CDR1 SGHRS, CDR2 YFSETQ. J was trimmed by 2 bases and V by 7 bases; bases with no gene match: 15. There are 17 residues in the CDR3. The CDR3 nucleotides read TGCGCCAGCGGTTACGCTCGGGACAGTCCAGGCAATCAGCCCCAGCATTTT. Its translation: CASGYARDSPGNQPQHF.

This chain joins TRBV7-2 and TRBJ1-2; 8 positions match TRBD1. V shed 4 bases and J 2 bases; nucleotides not matched to a gene: 9. This CDR3 region has 16 residues. CDR1 SGHTA and CDR2 FQGNSA come from the germline V gene. This chain's CDR3 is CASSSQAGGSNYGYTF. CDR3 in DNA: TGTGCCAGCAGCTCCCAGGCAGGGGGCTCAAACTATGGCTACACCTTC.

This clone has a handful of counts. The chain carries TRBV7-7 and TRBJ2-7; D not resolved. CDR1 SSHAT and CDR2 FNYEAQ come from the germline V gene (reference sequence). The V gene lost 6 bases and the J gene lost 2 bases, with 11 bases spanning the gap. The CDR3 runs 13 residues. The CDR3 bases are TGTGCCAGCAGTCAAGGTCCTACCTACGAGCAGTACTTC. This sequence encodes CASSQGPTYEQYF.